Below, 25 T cell receptor beta chains from the same sample are listed, as sequenced in a study of metastatic and nonmetastatic thyroid tumors (dated by TCRdb to about 2020). Receptor libraries were prepared by PCR. Sequenced using an Illumina HiSeq 4000. TCRdb reanalyzed the raw reads on its own, using fastp at Q25 for trimming and MiXCR for clone calling, and kept in-frame beta chains. A total of about 32,000 clones appear in this sample, roughly 18% of them only once. Roughly a tenth of the sample goes to the ten largest clones. No patient had received any treatment before thyroid surgery. The sample comprised blood. The receptor set was obtained from a female donor with papillary thyroid cancer or a benign thyroid nodule (not recorded which). Some clones in this sample may be carry-over from other donors' samples.

This clone was detected ten times or more. The chain is built from TRBV3-1 and TRBJ1-1; maybe TRBD1 (5 bases). This CDR3 region has 13 residues. The V gene lost 3 bases and the J gene lost 5 bases, with 10 bases spanning the gap. Germline lookup yields CDR1 LGHDT and CDR2 YNNKEL (reference sequence). The CDR3 region is CASSHEGATEAFF. The CDR3 region has the DNA TGTGCCAGCAGCCATGAAGGGGCTACTGAAGCTTTCTTT.

The chain carries TRBV24-1 and TRBJ2-7, with 8 bases identical to TRBD2. The CDR3 has 15 residues. V was clipped by 6 bases and J by 5 bases; unmatched bases: 11. Germline V gene data show CDR1 as KGHDR and CDR2 as SFDVKD. This CDR3 reads CATSQSGSIRDEQYF. The CDR3 DNA reads as TGTGCCACCAGTCAGAGCGGGAGTATACGGGACGAGCAGTACTTC.

In its sample, this clone was seen many times. In the same sample, other DNA sequences code for this CDR3. V and J are TRBV5-6 and TRBJ2-7; 11 positions agree with TRBD2. V was pared by 0 bases and J by 3 bases, with 5 bases of the junction left unmatched. Germline loops: CDR1 SGHDT, CDR2 YYEEEE. The CDR3 is made up of 16 amino acids. The CDR3 sequence: CASSLGGLAEFYEQYF. CDR3 nucleotide sequence: TGTGCCAGCAGCTTGGGGGGACTAGCGGAGTTCTACGAGCAGTACTTC.

This clone was recorded a few times. Its ends do not fully match the called genes, so a read error is possible. The chain carries TRBV19 and TRBJ2-2; D may be TRBD2 (5 bases). The CDR3 loop spans 14 amino acids. The germline V gene encodes CDR1 LNHDA and CDR2 SQIVND (reference sequence). The CDR3 sequence is CASRLWAVTGDLFF. The CDR3 DNA reads as TGTGCCAGTAGGCTGTGGGCGGTCACCGGGGATCTGTTTTTT.

This clone has a single count. The V and J genes are TRBV11-2 and TRBJ1-4, with D hard to call. The CDR3 covers 15 residues. The V gene lost 4 bases and the J gene lost 8 bases, with 17 bases spanning the gap. Per the germline V gene, CDR1 is SGHAT and CDR2 is FQNNGV. CDR3 in DNA: TGTGCCAGCAGCTACGTTGCGGTGGGGATGGAAAAACTGTTTTTT. It is translated as CASSYVAVGMEKLFF.

This clone was detected ten times or more. Other DNA sequences from this sample encode an identical CDR3 as well. The chain is built from TRBV19 and TRBJ1-1, with TRBD1 identical over 10 bases. Germline V gene data show CDR1 as LNHDA and CDR2 as SQIVND (reference sequence). CDR3 size: 14 residues. The junction had 2 bases not matched to a gene; V was cut back by 1 base and J by 6 bases. The CDR3 DNA reads TGTGCCAGTAGTATAGGACAGGGGGCCGCTGAAGCTTTCTTT. Translated, it gives CASSIGQGAAEAFF.

This clone was seen at least ten times. The V gene is TRBV6-1, the J gene TRBJ2-5; tentative D call: TRBD2 (5 bases). The CDR3 spans 16 residues. V was cut by 4 bases and J by 1 base, with 16 bases left in between. Germline V gene sequence: CDR1 MNHNS, CDR2 SASEGT. Written as DNA, the CDR3 is TGTGCCAGCAGTGCCCTCCCCACTAGATTCCAAGAGACCCAGTACTTC. This translates into CASSALPTRFQETQYF.

This clone has a handful of counts. V usage is TRBV12-3 or TRBV12-4 and J usage is TRBJ2-2, with 7 positions matching TRBD1. J gave up 9 bases and V 8 bases, and 12 bases lay outside the gene matches. CDR3 length equals 14 residues. The CDR3 loop is CASGDRENTWELFF. CDR3 coding DNA: TGTGCCAGCGGAGACAGGGAGAACACTTGGGAGCTGTTTTTT.

A remark on this clone: A much larger clone differs by one base, so this may be a read error. This same CDR3 is encoded by further DNA sequences in the sample. The rearrangement links TRBV7-6 to TRBJ2-5; 15 bases line up with TRBD2. With 0 bases clipped from V and 2 bases from J, the junction kept 4 bases outside the gene matches. CDR3 length: 18 amino acids. The germline V gene has CDR1 SGHVS and CDR2 FNYEAQ. CDR3 protein: CASSLARGLAGGQETQYF. CDR3 DNA: TGTGCCAGCAGCTTAGCCAGGGGACTAGCGGGGGGACAAGAGACCCAGTACTTC.

This clone is termed medium-sized. This rearrangement joins TRBV6-1 to TRBJ1-1, with D perhaps matching TRBD1 (5 bases). The CDR3 runs to 13 residues. CDR1 MNHNS and CDR2 SASEGT come from the germline V gene. Trimming left V 4 bases short and J 1 base short, with 7 bases between. The CDR3 spells CASSVQENTEAFF. CDR3 coding DNA: TGTGCCAGCAGTGTACAGGAGAACACTGAAGCTTTCTTT.

This clone was detected ten times or more. The sample carries other DNA sequences with the same CDR3. V is TRBV19 and J is TRBJ1-6; 11 positions match TRBD1. Germline V gene lookup returns CDR1 LNHDA and CDR2 SQIVND (reference sequence). The CDR3 covers 18 residues. J gave up 5 bases and V 3 bases, and 9 bases lay outside the gene matches. The CDR3 sequence: CASSILTGQGVNNSPLHF. DNA of the CDR3: TGTGCCAGTAGTATCCTAACGGGACAGGGGGTGAATAATTCACCCCTCCACTTT. Full variable domain (remainder filled in from reference TRBV19 and TRBJ1-6): DGGITQSPKYLFRKEGQNVTLSCEQNLNHDAMYWYRQDPGQGLRLIYYSQIVNDFQKGDIAEGYSVSREKKESFPLTVTSAQKNPTAFYLCASSILTGQGVNNSPLHFGNGTRLTVT.

The CDR3 loop reads CASSSLDRTPDTQYF. The CDR3 DNA sequence: TGCGCCAGCAGCTCACTCGACAGAACCCCAGATACGCAGTATTTT. This rearrangement joins TRBV5-1 to TRBJ2-3; the D gene is possibly TRBD1 (5 bases). The V and J ends lost 3 bases and 4 bases respectively, with 15 bases between them. The CDR3 is made up of 15 amino acids. Germline V lookup: CDR1 SGHRS, CDR2 YFSETQ.

This clone is judged medium-sized. J is TRBJ2-2 and V is TRBV12-3 or TRBV12-4, with D maybe TRBD1 (5 bases). The CDR3 is made up of 14 amino acids. Trimming removed 6 bases at V and 3 bases at J, with 11 bases between. CDR3 nucleotide sequence: TGTGCCAGCAGCCCCGGACAAGACACCGGGGAGCTGTTTTTT. Protein product: CASSPGQDTGELFF.

This clone was seen many times. The chain carries TRBV5-6 and TRBJ2-1; no definite D call. Trimming removed 0 bases from V and 6 bases from J, with 7 bases in between. Germline V gene lookup returns CDR1 SGHDT and CDR2 YYEEEE. This CDR3 is built from 13 residues. This CDR3 is CASSLVRVNEQFF. The DNA for the CDR3 is TGTGCCAGCAGCTTGGTCCGGGTCAATGAGCAGTTCTTC.

This clone was observed at least ten times. Other DNA sequences from this sample encode an identical CDR3 as well. This chain connects TRBV6-1 to TRBJ2-3, with D possibly matching TRBD2 (6 bases). The germline V and J ends were trimmed by 6 bases and 6 bases, with 16 bases remaining between them. CDR1 is MNHNS, CDR2 SASEGT, per germline. The CDR3 contains 14 residues. CDR3 nucleotide sequence: TGTGCCAGCAGCCTGAACAGCGGAGGGGATACGCAGTATTTT. Its protein product is CASSLNSGGDTQYF.

This clone has only a few counts. The V and J genes are TRBV12-3 or TRBV12-4 and TRBJ1-5; the match to TRBD1 covers 7 bases. V shed 1 base and J 2 bases; nucleotides not matched to a gene: 8. The CDR3 sequence is 17 residues long. The CDR3 sequence: CASSLGTNRGRNQPQHF. CDR3 in DNA: TGTGCCAGCAGTTTAGGCACTAACAGGGGCCGCAATCAGCCCCAGCATTTT.

In this sample, this clone is medium-sized. The chain carries TRBV2 and TRBJ1-6; the D is unclear. This CDR3 has 14 residues. Trimming left V 6 bases short and J 7 bases short, with 13 bases between. Germline-derived CDR1 and CDR2 are SNHLY and FYNNEI. The CDR3 coding sequence is TGTGCCAGCAGCACTATTTTAGGGAATTCACCCCTCCACTTT. Protein product: CASSTILGNSPLHF.

This clone was observed many times. In DNA, the CDR3 is TGTGCCAGTAGTCGGGTCCTCAATCAGCCCCAGCATTTT. The encoded protein is CASSRVLNQPQHF. J is TRBJ1-5 and V is TRBV19; D gene unclear. There are 13 residues in the CDR3. V lost 5 bases to trimming and J lost 3 bases, with 8 bases between them. Germline CDR1 is LNHDA and CDR2 is SQIVND (reference sequence).

Comment on this clone: Given a much more abundant clone one base away, this may be a read error. V usage is TRBV20-1 and J usage is TRBJ2-7; TRBD1 might be the D (6 bases). The germline V gene encodes CDR1 DFQATT and CDR2 SNEGSKA (reference sequence). The CDR3 totals 13 residues. With 6 bases removed from V and 3 bases from J, the gap between germline ends came to 15 bases. CDR3 in DNA: TGCAGTGCCCCGGACAGCGTCCACTACGAGCAGTACTTC. Protein: CSAPDSVHYEQYF.

This clone appeared many times. This chain links TRBV6-1 with TRBJ2-2, with a weak D call TRBD1 (5 bases). Germline CDR1 is MNHNS and CDR2 is SASEGT. V lost 6 bases to trimming and J lost 0 bases, with 11 bases between them. The CDR3 has 15 residues. The CDR3 DNA reads TGTGCCAGCAGGCCGACAGTTGCGAACACCGGGGAGCTGTTTTTT. Translating gives CASRPTVANTGELFF.

This clone has at least ten counts. The V call is TRBV28, the J call TRBJ2-3, with D possibly TRBD2 on 6 matching bases. Germline-derived CDR1 and CDR2 are MDHEN and SYDVKM. V was shortened by 4 bases and J by 0 bases, with 17 bases between the two germline ends. The CDR3 runs 17 residues. CDR3 in amino acids: CASSYGPGGTSTDTQYF. In DNA form, the CDR3 reads TGTGCCAGCAGTTATGGGCCTGGCGGGACTAGCACAGATACGCAGTATTTT.

This clone was counted once. V is TRBV11-1 and J is TRBJ1-1; D possibly corresponds to TRBD1 (6 bases). The ends were cut back, 4 bases at V and 6 bases at J, with 18 bases in the middle. CDR3 length equals 15 residues. Germline CDR1 reads SGHAT; CDR2 reads FQDESV (reference sequence). The CDR3: CASSSRTDLGAEAFF. For the CDR3, the DNA is TGTGCCAGCAGCTCACGGACAGACCTTGGGGCTGAAGCTTTCTTT.

This clone was observed at least ten times. The junction shows a germline mismatch at one end, possibly a read error. The chain has TRBV7-3 and TRBJ2-3, with no clear D. The CDR3 totals 13 residues. The germline V gene encodes CDR1 SGHTA and CDR2 FQGTGA. CDR3 coding DNA: TGTGCCAGCAGCTTGGTAGCCACAGATGCGCAGTATTTT. It is translated as CASSLVATDAQYF. The full variable domain, in which reference TRBV7-3 and TRBJ2-3 provide the parts outside the CDR3, is GAGVSQTPSNKVTEKGKYVELRCDPISGHTALYWYRQSLGQGPEFLIYFQGTGAADDSGLPNDRFFAVRPEGSVSTLKIQRTERGDSAVYLCASSLVATDAQYFGPGTRLTVL.

Only a few counts were recorded for this clone. A clone one base away is much larger, so this may be a read error. The chain combines TRBV6-1 with TRBJ1-1; the D gene is possibly TRBD1 (6 bases). The germline V gene encodes CDR1 MNHNS and CDR2 SASEGT. V lost 6 bases and J lost 1, with 15 bases in between. CDR3 length equals 15 residues. The CDR3 region is CASSLRGGGNTEAFF. CDR3 sequence (DNA): TGTGCCAGCAGCCTACGCGGGGGCGGGAACACTGAAGCTTTCTTT.

This clone occurred many times. This chain uses TRBV6-5 with TRBJ2-4; perhaps D is TRBD1 or TRBD2 (6 bases each). The CDR3 runs to 17 residues. CDR1 MNHEY and CDR2 SVGAGI come from the germline V gene. Trimming stripped 2 bases from V and 3 bases from J, with 17 bases between. This CDR3 reads CASSYTNGGTVKNIQYF. The CDR3 DNA follows: TGTGCCAGCAGTTACACGAACGGGGGCACGGTCAAAAACATTCAGTACTTC.